The 32 T cell receptor beta chains listed next were all sequenced from one sample in a study of blood T cell repertoires in COVID-19. Here immunoSEQ multiplex PCR was the method, and the copy in TCRdb shows in-frame clones only, minus some. The sample lists around 260,000 clones, more than 80% occurring once. Sequenced: peripheral blood. Source of these receptors: a woman under 40 with active or convalescent COVID-19.

This clone was detected a few times. The chain recombines TRBV9 with TRBJ2-1, with a weak D call TRBD2 (5 bases). The CDR3 runs to 14 residues. V was cut by 0 bases and J by 5 bases, with 9 bases left in between. Germline V gene sequence: CDR1 SGDLS, CDR2 YYNGEE. For the CDR3, the DNA is TGTGCCAGCAGCGTAGGAGGGAGTAACAATGAGCAGTTCTTC. It codes for CASSVGGSNNEQFF. Complete variable domain (other parts from reference TRBV9 and TRBJ2-1): DSGVTQTPKHLITATGQRVTLRCSPRSGDLSVYWYQQSLDQGLQFLIQYYNGEERAKGNILERFSAQQFPDLHSELNLSSLELGDSALYFCASSVGGSNNEQFFGPGTRLTVL.

J is TRBJ2-1 and V is TRBV5-6; 12 bases line up with TRBD2. This CDR3 is built from 15 residues. Germline V lookup: CDR1 SGHDT, CDR2 YYEEEE. With 4 bases clipped from V and 12 bases from J, the junction kept 11 bases outside the gene matches. The CDR3: CASSLPASGGAGQFF. CDR3 nucleotides: TGTGCCAGCAGCCTCCCGGCTAGCGGGGGGGCAGGGCAGTTCTTC. The whole variable domain, remainder taken from reference TRBV5-6 and TRBJ2-1, is DAGVTQSPTHLIKTRGQQVTLRCSPKSGHDTVSWYQQALGQGPQFIFQYYEEEERQRGNFPDRFSGHQFPNYSSELNVNALLLGDSALYLCASSLPASGGAGQFFGPGTRLTVL.

V gene TRBV5-6 combines with J gene TRBJ2-2; D unresolved. Germline V gene lookup returns CDR1 SGHDT and CDR2 YYEEEE. The CDR3 consists of 16 residues. V was clipped by 1 base and J by 1 base, with 11 bases between them. DNA for the CDR3: TGTGCCAGCAGCTTGAGTCGGGTAGGGAACACCGGGGAGCTGTTTTTT. It yields the protein CASSLSRVGNTGELFF.

The rearrangement links TRBV27 to TRBJ1-1; the D gene is possibly TRBD1 (6 bases). Trimming stripped 5 bases from V and 1 base from J, with 14 bases between. Germline assignment: CDR1 MNHEY and CDR2 SMNVEV (reference sequence). This CDR3 is built from 15 residues. CDR3 bases: TGTGCCAGCAGTCGATGGGACATACGGAACACTGAAGCTTTCTTT. This translates into CASSRWDIRNTEAFF.

This chain links TRBV5-4 with TRBJ2-1; 9 bases fit TRBD1. The CDR3 spans 15 residues. Germline V gives CDR1 SGHNT, CDR2 YYREEE (reference sequence). V lost 5 bases, J lost 1 base, and 4 bases stayed unmatched. CDR3 loop: CASRGTGQSYNEQFF. The CDR3 coding sequence is TGTGCCAGCAGGGGGACAGGGCAATCCTACAATGAGCAGTTCTTC.

The CDR3 nucleotides read TGTGCCAGCAGTGTTACCGGGACAGGAGGAAACACCATATATTTT. This codes for CASSVTGTGGNTIYF. The rearrangement uses TRBV6-2 or TRBV6-3 and TRBJ1-3; 8 nucleotides line up with TRBD1. The V gene end was trimmed by 5 bases and the J gene end by 4 bases; junction bases not matched to a gene: 7. This CDR3 comprises 15 residues. Germline assignment: CDR1 MNHEY and CDR2 SVGEGT.

This clone was recorded only once. J is TRBJ2-5 and V is TRBV5-5; D gene ambiguous. In germline, CDR1 is SGHKS, CDR2 YYEKEE (reference sequence). The CDR3 has 15 residues. V gave up 1 base and J gave up 3 bases, with 13 bases separating them. As DNA, the CDR3 is TGTGCCAGCAGCTTGAGAGCATCCCCAAAAGAGACCCAGTACTTC. Translated, it gives CASSLRASPKETQYF.

The chain joins TRBV6-2 or TRBV6-3 to TRBJ1-6; maybe TRBD1 (6 bases). CDR1 is MNHEY and CDR2 is SVGEGT in the germline V gene. V was shortened by 2 bases and J by 7 bases, with 15 bases between the two germline ends. This CDR3 comprises 16 residues. In nucleotides, the CDR3 is TGTGCCAGCAGTTACCACACGGGGGGGCACAATTCACCCCTCCACTTT. This encodes CASSYHTGGHNSPLHF.

The chain links TRBV5-1 to TRBJ2-3, with TRBD1 as a possible D gene (6 bases). CDR3 size: 16 residues. Germline V gene sequence: CDR1 SGHRS, CDR2 YFSETQ. V was trimmed by 2 bases and J by 2 bases, leaving 15 bases between them. The CDR3: CASSFQGFQVTDTQYF. The CDR3 DNA reads as TGCGCCAGCAGCTTTCAGGGGTTTCAAGTCACAGATACGCAGTATTTT.

The rearrangement uses TRBV4-3 and TRBJ2-1, with TRBD2 identical over 7 bases. CDR3 length equals 15 residues. V shed 0 bases, J shed 7 bases, and the junction held 6 bases outside the gene matches. Germline CDR1 LGHNA, CDR2 YSLEER. The CDR3 sequence is CASSQDVGLINEQFF. CDR3 nucleotides: TGCGCCAGCAGCCAAGATGTGGGACTAATTAATGAGCAGTTCTTC.

This clone turned up a few times. The chain is built from TRBV27 and TRBJ1-4, with 7 bases fitting TRBD1. CDR1 is MNHEY, CDR2 SMNVEV, per germline (reference sequence). V dropped 5 bases and J dropped 2; count of bases not matched to a gene: 5. The CDR3 runs 15 residues. CDR3 DNA sequence: TGTGCCAGCAGTCCCTCGGGACAGACTAATGAAAAACTGTTTTTT. Its translation is CASSPSGQTNEKLFF.

This clone came up a few times. The chain recombines TRBV6-2 or TRBV6-3 with TRBJ1-1; 7 bases agree with TRBD1. Looked up from germline, CDR1 is MNHEY and CDR2 is SVGEGT. This CDR3 has 17 residues. The trim removed 0 bases at V and 4 bases at J, leaving 11 bases unmatched. This CDR3 is CASSYSLGRRGPTEAFF. The CDR3 DNA reads TGTGCCAGCAGTTACTCGTTGGGCAGAAGGGGGCCCACTGAAGCTTTCTTT.

This sequence joins TRBV7-3 and TRBJ2-3; 7 nucleotides match TRBD2. The CDR3 covers 17 residues. Germline-derived CDR1 and CDR2 are SGHTA and FQGTGA. With 5 bases clipped from V and 0 bases from J, the junction kept 11 bases outside the gene matches. CDR3 sequence: CASSPLGGGSSTDTQYF. As DNA, the CDR3 is TGTGCCAGCAGCCCCTTGGGCGGGGGTTCTAGCACAGATACGCAGTATTTT.

The chain links TRBV14 to TRBJ2-7, with 7 bases that match TRBD2. The CDR3 sequence is 14 residues long. The germline V gene encodes CDR1 SGHDN and CDR2 FVKESK. V trimming: 4 bases; J trimming: 2 bases; junction bases outside the gene matches: 5. CDR3 residues: CASSPKREPYEQYF. CDR3 nucleotide sequence: TGTGCCAGCAGCCCCAAGCGGGAACCCTACGAGCAGTACTTC.

The chain uses TRBV29-1 and TRBJ2-5, with 7 bases that match TRBD1. The CDR3 consists of 14 residues. Trimming took 1 base from V and 4 from J; bases not matched to a gene: 6. The germline gives CDR1 SQVTM, CDR2 ANQGSEA. Here the CDR3 DNA reads TGCAGCGTTGAAGGACAGGGTTTGGGAGAGACCCAGTACTTC. Translated: CSVEGQGLGETQYF.

This chain links TRBV21-1 with TRBJ2-1; the table's D call, TRBD1, was not checked against the DNA. TRBV21-1 is given as a pseudogene. The CDR3 is 16 residues long. As DNA, the CDR3 is TGTGCCAGCAGCAAGGTCGGGACAGGGGGTCGGCATGAGCAGTTCTTC. Translation: CASSKVGTGGRHEQFF.

The chain carries TRBV30 and TRBJ1-2, with D unresolved. Germline loops: CDR1 GTSNPN, CDR2 SVGIG (reference sequence). The CDR3 length is 13 residues. Deletions cut 4 bases from V and 7 bases from J, with 16 bases between. The chain's CDR3 is CAWTFDGRGGYTF. Written as DNA, the CDR3 is TGTGCCTGGACCTTTGACGGCCGAGGTGGCTACACCTTC.

This chain links TRBV29-1 with TRBJ1-1, with D unclear. The germline V and J ends were trimmed by 1 base and 6 bases, with 9 bases remaining between them. The CDR3 runs 12 residues. The germline V gene encodes CDR1 SQVTM and CDR2 ANQGSEA. The CDR3 region has the DNA TGCAGCGTTGAAGTCGGGTCCCCTGAAGCTTTCTTT. This encodes CSVEVGSPEAFF. Drawing the rest from reference TRBV29-1 and TRBJ1-1, the complete variable domain is SAVISQKPSRDICQRGTSLTIQCQVDSQVTMMFWYRQQPGQSLTLIATANQGSEATYESGFVIDKFPISRPNLTFSTLTVSNMSPEDSSIYLCSVEVGSPEAFFGQGTRLTVV.

This clone came up a few times. The rearrangement joins TRBV14 to TRBJ2-3; 8 nucleotides align to TRBD1. V shed 0 bases and J 0 bases; nucleotides not matched to a gene: 2. The CDR3 sequence is 16 residues long. CDR1 is SGHDN, CDR2 FVKESK, per germline. The CDR3 sequence: CASSQDGDRSTDTQYF. CDR3 nucleotide sequence: TGTGCCAGCAGCCAAGACGGGGACAGGAGCACAGATACGCAGTATTTT.

The chain combines TRBV6-2 or TRBV6-3 with TRBJ1-5; possibly TRBD1 for D (6 bases). The CDR3 has 14 amino acids. Germline CDR1 MNHEY, CDR2 SVGEGT. The V end lost 5 bases, the J end lost 6 bases, and 14 bases lay between the germline ends. The CDR3 protein is CASSNTGLAQPQHF. The CDR3 nucleotides are TGTGCCAGCAGTAACACAGGGTTGGCTCAGCCCCAGCATTTT.

This sequence joins TRBV5-1 and TRBJ1-6; perhaps TRBD1 as D (6 bases). The germline V gene has CDR1 SGHRS and CDR2 YFSETQ. This CDR3 is 14 amino acids long. The V end lost 4 bases, the J end lost 10 bases, and 15 bases lay between the germline ends. CDR3 coding DNA: TGCGCCAGCAGCCCATCAGGGGTTGACTCACCCCTCCACTTT. As protein: CASSPSGVDSPLHF.

The genes are TRBV20-1 and TRBJ2-5; D might be TRBD1 (5 bases). Germline CDR1 and CDR2: DFQATT and SNEGSKA (reference sequence). CDR3 size: 11 residues. The V end lost 7 bases, the J end lost 0 bases, and 6 bases lay between the germline ends. In DNA, the CDR3 is TGCAGTGAGACAGACCAAGAGACCCAGTACTTC. Translation: CSETDQETQYF.

The chain is built from TRBV19 and TRBJ1-1, with a possible D match to TRBD1 (5 bases). In germline, CDR1 is LNHDA, CDR2 SQIVND (reference sequence). Deletions cut 2 bases from V and 0 bases from J, with 13 bases between. The CDR3 is 16 residues long. CDR3 nucleotide sequence: TGTGCCAGTAGTATACCCCGGGGACTCATGAACACTGAAGCTTTCTTT. Translating it yields CASSIPRGLMNTEAFF.

CDR3 protein: CASIWTGSSYNSPLHF. Written as DNA, the CDR3 is TGTGCCAGCATCTGGACAGGGAGCTCCTATAATTCACCCCTCCACTTT. The chain uses TRBV6-4 and TRBJ1-6; 8 nucleotides line up with TRBD1. The V and J ends lost 7 bases and 0 bases, in that order; junction bases with no gene match: 5. The V gene's germline CDR1 is MRHNA and CDR2 SNTAGT. The length of the CDR3 is 16 residues.

The chain carries TRBV18 and TRBJ1-6; TRBD1 might be the D (5 bases). The CDR3 has 16 amino acids. Germline lookup yields CDR1 KGHSH and CDR2 LQKENI. V was shortened by 3 bases and J by 0 bases, with 9 bases between the two germline ends. CDR3 in DNA: TGTGCCAGCTCACCCACAGGCAACTCCTATAATTCACCCCTCCACTTT. This encodes CASSPTGNSYNSPLHF.

CDR3 sequence: CASSPTGVPSYEQYF. In DNA form, the CDR3 reads TGTGCCAGCAGCCCAACAGGGGTCCCTTCCTACGAGCAGTACTTC. V usage is TRBV5-5 and J usage is TRBJ2-7; 7 bases line up with TRBD1. The CDR3 is 15 residues long. The germline V gene encodes CDR1 SGHKS and CDR2 YYEKEE (reference sequence). The V gene end was trimmed by 4 bases and the J gene end by 1 base; junction bases not matched to a gene: 8. Looking up the rest from reference TRBV5-5 and TRBJ2-7 gives the full variable domain: DAGVTQSPTHLIKTRGQQVTLRCSPISGHKSVSWYQQVLGQGPQFIFQYYEKEERGRGNFPDRFSARQFPNYSSELNVNALLLGDSALYLCASSPTGVPSYEQYFGPGTRLTVT.

The CDR3 DNA is TGTGCCAGCACCCTCGGCATGGGAGCGGGGACTGAAGCTTTCTTT. Translation gives CASTLGMGAGTEAFF. V usage is TRBV27 and J usage is TRBJ1-1; no firm D call. Germline V CDR1 and CDR2: MNHEY, SMNVEV (reference sequence). The CDR3 runs to 15 residues. V dropped 7 bases and J dropped 5 bases, with 20 bases sitting between them.

The V call is TRBV6-4, the J call TRBJ2-2, with TRBD1 identical over 9 bases. The junction had 1 base not matched to a gene; V was cut back by 4 bases and J by 1 base. In germline, CDR1 is MRHNA, CDR2 SNTAGT. The CDR3 length is 15 residues. The CDR3 DNA follows: TGTGCCAGCAGTGGGACAGGGGAGAACACCGGGGAGCTGTTTTTT. Translated: CASSGTGENTGELFF.

V gene TRBV6-5 combines with J gene TRBJ2-7; TRBD1 matches at 7 bases. The CDR3 extends over 14 amino acids. Germline CDR1 reads MNHEY; CDR2 reads SVGAGI. The V and J ends lost 8 bases and 1 base, in that order; junction bases with no gene match: 8. The CDR3 nucleotides read TGTGCCAGCCATCGCGACAGGGTTTCCTACGAGCAGTACTTC. It translates to CASHRDRVSYEQYF.

The CDR3 is CASSGASGELSYEQYF. CDR3 nucleotide sequence: TGTGCCAGCAGCGGCGCCAGCGGGGAGCTTTCCTACGAGCAGTACTTC. The rearrangement uses TRBV9 and TRBJ2-7; 7 bases are a match to TRBD2. V was clipped by 3 bases and J by 1 base; unmatched bases: 10. In germline, CDR1 is SGDLS, CDR2 YYNGEE. The CDR3 is 16 residues long.

V gene TRBV19 combines with J gene TRBJ2-1, with D possibly TRBD2 on 6 matching bases. Trimming left V 9 bases short and J 6 bases short, with 12 bases between. The CDR3 has 12 residues. CDR1 is LNHDA, CDR2 SQIVND, per germline (reference sequence). CDR3 sequence: CASGGWGNEQFF. In nucleotides, the CDR3 is TGTGCCAGCGGGGGTTGGGGCAATGAGCAGTTCTTC.

J is TRBJ2-3 and V is TRBV7-2; 16 bases fit TRBD2. J was trimmed by 5 bases and V by 5 bases; bases with no gene match: 10. Germline CDR1 SGHTA, CDR2 FQGNSA. CDR3 size: 18 residues. This CDR3 is CASSPRGLAGGPEDTQYF. The CDR3 DNA is TGTGCCAGCAGCCCCCGGGGACTAGCGGGGGGGCCGGAAGATACGCAGTATTTT.